This section outlines one TCR beta chain sequence together with its context. Germline V gene sequence: CDR1 MDHEN, CDR2 SYDVKM. The CDR3 contains 13 residues. Trimming pared 3 bases from V and 4 bases from J, leaving 9 bases between. This specimen belongs to a study of control samples from healthy donors and cancer patients. Measured with immunoSEQ multiplex PCR; TCRdb has only the in-frame clones, and not every one. Among 150,000 to 200,000 clones listed, around 87% were seen once. The chain carries TRBV28 and TRBJ1-1; the D is unclear. The material sequenced was blood. The clonotype was recovered from a woman aged 45-60 years in good health. Here the CDR3 reads CASSFSVFTEAFF. The CDR3 DNA follows: TGTGCCAGCAGTTTCTCGGTTTTCACTGAAGCTTTCTTT.